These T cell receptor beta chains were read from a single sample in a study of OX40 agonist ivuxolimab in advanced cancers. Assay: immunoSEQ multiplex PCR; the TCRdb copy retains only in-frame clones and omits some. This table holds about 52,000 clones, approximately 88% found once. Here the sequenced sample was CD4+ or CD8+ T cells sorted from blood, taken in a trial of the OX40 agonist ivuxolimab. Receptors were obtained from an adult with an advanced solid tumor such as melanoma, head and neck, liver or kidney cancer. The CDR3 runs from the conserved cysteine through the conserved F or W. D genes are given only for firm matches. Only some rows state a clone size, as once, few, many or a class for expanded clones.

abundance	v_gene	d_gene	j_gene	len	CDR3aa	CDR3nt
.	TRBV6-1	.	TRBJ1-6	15	CASSERDSYNSPLHF	TGTGCCAGCAGTGAGCGGGATTCCTATAATTCACCCCTCCACTTT
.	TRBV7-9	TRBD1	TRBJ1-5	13	CASSLQGGQPQHF	TGTGCCAGCAGCTTACAGGGGGGGCAGCCCCAGCATTTT
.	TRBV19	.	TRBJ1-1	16	CASSPRMGDPNTEAFF	TGTGCCAGTAGTCCAAGAATGGGGGACCCGAACACTGAAGCTTTCTTT
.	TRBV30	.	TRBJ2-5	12	CAWSVRGETQYF	TGTGCCTGGAGTGTACGGGGGGAGACCCAGTACTTC
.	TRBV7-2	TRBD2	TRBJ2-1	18	CASSLRDARGGAYNEQFF	TGTGCCAGCAGCTTGAGGGACGCTCGCGGGGGGGCCTACAATGAGCAGTTCTTC
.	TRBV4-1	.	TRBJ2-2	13	CASSQDLAGELFF	TGCGCCAGCAGCCAAGATCTTGCCGGGGAGCTGTTTTTT
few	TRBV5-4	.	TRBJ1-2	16	CASSAGESTGGYGYTF	TGTGCCAGCAGCGCGGGGGAAAGCACAGGCGGCTATGGCTACACCTTC
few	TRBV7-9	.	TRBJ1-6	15	CASSSLDDVNSPLHF	TGTGCCAGCAGCTCCCTGGACGACGTGAATTCACCCCTCCACTTT
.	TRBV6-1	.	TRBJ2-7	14	CASSDTAAAYEQYF	TGTGCCAGCAGTGACACTGCGGCGGCTTACGAGCAGTACTTC
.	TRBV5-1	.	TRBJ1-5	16	CASSLGGGIQNQPQHF	TGCGCCAGCAGCTTGGGCGGTGGGATTCAGAATCAGCCCCAGCATTTT
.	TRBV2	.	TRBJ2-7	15	CASSGGRQAKYEQYF	TGTGCCAGCAGTGGAGGCAGGCAGGCCAAGTACGAGCAGTACTTC
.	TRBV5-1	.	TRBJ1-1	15	CASSNTNGVDTEAFF	TGCGCCAGCAGCAATACAAATGGGGTCGACACTGAAGCTTTCTTT
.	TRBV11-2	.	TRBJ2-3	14	CASSRLLRTDTQYF	TGTGCCAGCAGCCGACTATTGCGCACAGATACGCAGTATTTT
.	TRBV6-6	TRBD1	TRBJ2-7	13	CASSVTGFDEQYF	TGTGCCAGCAGCGTGACAGGGTTCGACGAGCAGTACTTC
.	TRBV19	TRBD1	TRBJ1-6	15	CASREVGTAFSPLHF	TGTGCCAGTAGGGAGGTCGGGACAGCTTTTTCACCCCTCCACTTT
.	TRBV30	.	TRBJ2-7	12	CAWSKQGGEQYF	TGTGCCTGGAGTAAACAGGGAGGCGAGCAGTACTTC
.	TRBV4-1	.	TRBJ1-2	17	CASSQPTSSRVNYGYTF	TGCGCCAGCAGCCAACCAACTTCCTCGCGGGTTAACTATGGCTACACCTTC